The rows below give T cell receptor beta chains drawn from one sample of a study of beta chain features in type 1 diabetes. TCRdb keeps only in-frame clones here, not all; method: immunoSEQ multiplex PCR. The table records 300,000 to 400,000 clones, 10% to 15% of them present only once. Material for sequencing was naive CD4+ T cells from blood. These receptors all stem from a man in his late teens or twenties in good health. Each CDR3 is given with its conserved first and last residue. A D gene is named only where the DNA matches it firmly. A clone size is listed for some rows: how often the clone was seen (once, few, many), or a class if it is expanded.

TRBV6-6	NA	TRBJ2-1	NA	CASSPSDEQFF	TGTGCCAGCAGCCCTTCGGATGAGCAGTTCTTC
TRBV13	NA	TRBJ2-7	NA	CASSPGIYEQYF	TGTGCCAGCAGCCCAGGGATCTACGAGCAGTACTTC
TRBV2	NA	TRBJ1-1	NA	CASKVEVNTEAFF	TGTGCCAGCAAGGTGGAGGTGAACACTGAAGCTTTCTTT
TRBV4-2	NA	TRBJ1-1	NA	CASSHHRENTEAFF	TGTGCCAGCAGCCACCACAGGGAGAACACTGAAGCTTTCTTT
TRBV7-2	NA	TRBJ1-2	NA	CASSSAPTVANGYTF	TGTGCCAGCAGCTCCGCCCCGACAGTGGCTAATGGCTACACCTTC
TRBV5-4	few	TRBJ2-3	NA	CASSPLQGTDTQYF	TGTGCCAGCAGCCCTCTCCAGGGCACAGATACGCAGTATTTT
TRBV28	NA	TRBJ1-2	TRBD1	CASSGDRAGYGYTF	TGTGCCAGCAGTGGGGACAGGGCGGGCTATGGCTACACCTTC
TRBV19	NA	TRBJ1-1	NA	CASIRTPTVNTEAFF	TGTGCCAGTATAAGGACTCCGACTGTGAACACTGAAGCTTTCTTT
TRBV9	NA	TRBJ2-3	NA	CASSARDLGADTQYF	TGTGCCAGCAGCGCCCGGGACTTGGGGGCAGATACGCAGTATTTT
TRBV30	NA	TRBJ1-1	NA	CAWAQGRVTEAFF	TGTGCCTGGGCCCAGGGTCGTGTGACTGAAGCTTTCTTT
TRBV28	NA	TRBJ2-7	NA	CASSLGSGVTYEQYF	TGTGCCAGCAGTTTAGGTTCCGGGGTTACCTACGAGCAGTACTTC
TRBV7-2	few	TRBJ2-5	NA	CASSSREETQYF	TGTGCCAGCAGCTCCAGGGAAGAGACCCAGTACTTC
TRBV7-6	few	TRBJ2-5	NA	CASSLGAGVETQYF	TGTGCCAGCAGCTTGGGGGCCGGGGTAGAGACCCAGTACTTC
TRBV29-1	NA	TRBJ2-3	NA	CSVGGRATDTQYF	TGCAGCGTTGGTGGCAGGGCGACAGATACGCAGTATTTT
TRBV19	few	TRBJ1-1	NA	CASSVFGEVNTEAFF	TGTGCCAGTAGTGTATTTGGTGAGGTGAACACTGAAGCTTTCTTT
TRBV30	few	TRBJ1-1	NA	CAWSEDSAFTEAFF	TGTGCCTGGAGTGAGGACAGTGCGTTCACTGAAGCTTTCTTT
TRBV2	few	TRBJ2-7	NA	CASRPTAYEQYF	TGTGCCAGCAGACCCACAGCCTACGAGCAGTACTTC
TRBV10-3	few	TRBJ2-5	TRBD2	CAISAGTSGGQETQYF	TGTGCCATCAGCGCCGGGACTAGCGGGGGCCAAGAGACCCAGTACTTC
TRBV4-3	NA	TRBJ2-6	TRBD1	CASSLQLWTGVRAGANVLTF	TGCGCCAGCAGCCTGCAGCTTTGGACAGGGGTGCGTGCCGGGGCCAACGTCCTGACTTTC
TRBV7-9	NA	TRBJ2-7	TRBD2	CASSQQTWGRVVYEQYF	TGTGCCAGCAGCCAACAGACGTGGGGGAGGGTTGTCTACGAGCAGTACTTC
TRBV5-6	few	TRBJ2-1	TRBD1	CASSLPGQGARNEQFF	TGTGCCAGCAGCTTGCCGGGACAGGGGGCAAGAAATGAGCAGTTCTTC
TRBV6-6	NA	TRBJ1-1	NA	CASSYGGVNTEAFF	TGTGCCAGCAGTTACGGGGGGGTGAACACTGAAGCTTTCTTT
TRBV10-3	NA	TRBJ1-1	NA	CAISGRENTEAFF	TGTGCCATCAGTGGACGGGAGAACACTGAAGCTTTCTTT
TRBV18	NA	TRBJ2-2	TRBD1	CASSRTGGIDTGELFF	TGTGCCAGCTCACGGACAGGGGGCATTGACACCGGGGAGCTGTTTTTT
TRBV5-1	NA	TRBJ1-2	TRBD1	CASSSGDRGRGYTF	TGCGCCAGCAGCTCGGGAGACAGGGGGCGTGGCTACACCTTC
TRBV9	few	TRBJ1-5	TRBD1	CASSPDRGNQPQHF	TGTGCCAGCAGCCCAGACAGGGGGAATCAGCCCCAGCATTTT
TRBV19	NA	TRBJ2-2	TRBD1	CASRTGTNTGELFF	TGTGCCAGTAGGACAGGGACGAACACCGGGGAGCTGTTTTTT
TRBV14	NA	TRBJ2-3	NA	CASSQGSQGLSTDTQYF	TGTGCCAGCAGCCAAGGGTCTCAGGGGCTCAGCACAGATACGCAGTATTTT
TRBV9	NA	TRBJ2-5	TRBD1	CASSVGQGYGGETQYF	TGTGCCAGCAGCGTTGGACAGGGGTATGGGGGAGAGACCCAGTACTTC
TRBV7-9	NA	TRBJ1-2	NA	CASSLQRFGGASYGYTF	TGTGCCAGCAGCTTACAGAGATTCGGGGGGGCCAGCTATGGCTACACCTTC
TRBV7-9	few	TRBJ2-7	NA	CASSREGEFPYEQYF	TGTGCCAGCAGCCGCGAGGGGGAGTTCCCCTACGAGCAGTACTTC
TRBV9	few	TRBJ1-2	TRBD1	CASSSTGNYGYTF	TGTGCCAGCAGCTCGACAGGGAACTATGGCTACACCTTC
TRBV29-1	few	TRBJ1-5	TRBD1	CSVGDRAGQPQHF	TGCAGCGTCGGTGACAGGGCGGGACAGCCCCAGCATTTT
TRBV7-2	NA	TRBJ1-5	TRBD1	CASSLQGGPQHF	TGTGCCAGCAGCTTACAGGGGGGGCCCCAGCATTTT
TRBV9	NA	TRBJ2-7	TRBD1	CASSVTGQGFDEQYF	TGTGCCAGCAGCGTAACGGGACAGGGTTTCGACGAGCAGTACTTC
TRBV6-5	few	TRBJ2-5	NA	CASSYSFGHQGTQYF	TGTGCCAGCAGTTACTCGTTTGGGCATCAGGGGACCCAGTACTTC
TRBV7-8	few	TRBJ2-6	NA	CASSPGHSGANVLTF	TGTGCCAGCAGCCCCGGTCACTCTGGGGCCAACGTCCTGACTTTC
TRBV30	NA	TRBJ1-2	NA	CAWSVLRGRASNCYGYTF	TGTGCCTGGAGTGTACTACGTGGCAGGGCATCGAACTGCTATGGCTACACCTTC
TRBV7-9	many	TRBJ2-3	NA	CASGPWAGSTDTQYF	TGTGCCAGCGGCCCTTGGGCGGGGAGCACAGATACGCAGTATTTT
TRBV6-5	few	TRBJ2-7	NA	CASSFRRGEQYF	TGTGCCAGCAGTTTCCGGAGAGGGGAGCAGTACTTC
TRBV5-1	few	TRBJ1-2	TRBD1	CASSPDRGDYGYTF	TGCGCCAGCAGCCCGGACAGGGGGGACTATGGCTACACCTTC
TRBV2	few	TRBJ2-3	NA	CASSLGLPSTDTQYF	TGTGCCAGCAGTTTGGGACTTCCTAGCACAGATACGCAGTATTTT
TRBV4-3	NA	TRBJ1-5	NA	CASSQTTEVGPQHF	TGCGCCAGCAGCCAAACGACCGAGGTTGGGCCCCAGCATTTT
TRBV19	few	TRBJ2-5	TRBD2	CASGTSGGQETQYF	TGTGCCAGTGGGACTAGCGGGGGACAAGAGACCCAGTACTTC
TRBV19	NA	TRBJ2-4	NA	CASSKSETVAKNIQYF	TGTGCCAGTAGTAAGAGCGAGACGGTAGCCAAAAACATTCAGTACTTC
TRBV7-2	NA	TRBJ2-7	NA	CASSLARRAGAVEQYF	TGTGCCAGCAGCTTGGCTCGCCGGGCGGGGGCAGTCGAGCAGTACTTC